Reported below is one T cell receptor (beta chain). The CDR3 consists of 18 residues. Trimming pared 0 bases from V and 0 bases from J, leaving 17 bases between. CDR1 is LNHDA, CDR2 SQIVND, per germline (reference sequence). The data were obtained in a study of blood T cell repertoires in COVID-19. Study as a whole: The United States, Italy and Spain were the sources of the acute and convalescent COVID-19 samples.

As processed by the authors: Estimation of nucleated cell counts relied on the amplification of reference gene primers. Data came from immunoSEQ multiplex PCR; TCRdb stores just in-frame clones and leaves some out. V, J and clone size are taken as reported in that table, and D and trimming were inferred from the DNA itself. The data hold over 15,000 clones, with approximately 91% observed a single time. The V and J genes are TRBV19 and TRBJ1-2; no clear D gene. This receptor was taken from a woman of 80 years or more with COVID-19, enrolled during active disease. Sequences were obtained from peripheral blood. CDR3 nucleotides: TGTGCCAGTAGTATAGAGAGCGCAGGACTGACCGCTAACTATGGCTACACCTTC. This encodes CASSIESAGLTANYGYTF.